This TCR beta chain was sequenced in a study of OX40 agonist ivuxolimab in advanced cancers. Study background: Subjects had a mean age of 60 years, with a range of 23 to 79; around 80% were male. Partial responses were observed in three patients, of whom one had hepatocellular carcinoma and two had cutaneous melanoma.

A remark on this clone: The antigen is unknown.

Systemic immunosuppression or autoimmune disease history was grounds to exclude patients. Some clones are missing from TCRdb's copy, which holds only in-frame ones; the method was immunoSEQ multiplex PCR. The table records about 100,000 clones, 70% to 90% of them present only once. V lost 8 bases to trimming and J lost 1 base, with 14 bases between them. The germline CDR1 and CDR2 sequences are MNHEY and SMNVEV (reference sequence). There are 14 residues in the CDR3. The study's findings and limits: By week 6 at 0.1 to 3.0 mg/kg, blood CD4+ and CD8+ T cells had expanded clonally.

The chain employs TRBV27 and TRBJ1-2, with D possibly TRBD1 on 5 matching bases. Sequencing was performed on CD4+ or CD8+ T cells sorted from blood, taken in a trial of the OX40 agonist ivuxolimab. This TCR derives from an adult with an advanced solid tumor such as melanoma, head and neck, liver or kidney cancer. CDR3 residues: CASRLGARNYGYTF. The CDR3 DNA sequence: TGTGCCAGCCGTCTCGGGGCCCGTAACTATGGCTACACCTTC.